These 2 T cell receptor beta chains were sequenced from one sample in a study of spatial heterogeneity in lung cancer. Findings of the study overall: Intratumoral expanded alpha and beta TCR counts were found to track tumor mutation counts.

TCRdb independently ran MiXCR on the 5' RACE reads; one entry per CDR3 protein. The sample lists about 3,100 distinct CDR3 sequences, approximately 12% occurring once. The time point is: sample taken at primary tumor resection. No antigens are known for them. The sample here was lung tumor tissue, taken at surgery. Receptors were obtained from a male donor with early-stage non-small cell lung cancer.

This clonotype rates as medium-sized. V gene TRBV3-1 combines with J gene TRBJ2-7, with 8 bases identical to TRBD2. CDR3 length: 15 amino acids. CDR1 LGHDT and CDR2 YNNKEL come from the germline V gene (reference sequence). The J segment lost 7 bases and the V segment lost 5 bases, leaving 13 bases of the junction unmatched. The CDR3 loop is CASSTRSGTDWEQYF. CDR3 sequence (DNA): TGTGCCAGCAGCACCCGTAGCGGGACGGACTGGGAGCAGTACTTC.

The table lists this clonotype with a few counts. The gene calls are TRBV13 and TRBJ2-6; the match to TRBD1 covers 12 bases. CDR1 and CDR2 from the germline V gene are PRHDT and FYEKMQ (reference sequence). The CDR3 length is 17 residues. The ends lost 5 bases at V and 2 bases at J; junction bases unmatched: 4. The DNA of the CDR3 is TGTGCCAGCAGCGGGGGACAGGGGGCGCCTGGGGCCAACGTCCTGACTTTC. This codes for CASSGGQGAPGANVLTF. Full variable domain (outside the CDR3, taken from reference TRBV13 and TRBJ2-6): AAGVIQSPRHLIKEKRETATLKCYPIPRHDTVYWYQQGPGQDPQFLISFYEKMQSDKGSIPDRFSAQQFSDYHSELNMSSLELGDSALYFCASSGGQGAPGANVLTFGAGSRLTVL.